The source of this T cell receptor (beta chain) is a study of shared clonotypes between healthy human individuals. Trimming at V came to 0 bases and at J to 2 bases, leaving 5 bases not matched to a gene. The CDR3 has 17 amino acids. Germline V gene sequence: CDR1 LGHNA, CDR2 YSLEER. Sequencing used immunoSEQ multiplex PCR; TCRdb keeps in-frame clones, though not all of them. The sample yields over 1.5 million clones, approximately 98% seen once. The TCR comes from a man aged 25-45 years in good health. This sequence joins TRBV4-3 and TRBJ2-5; 11 bases agree with TRBD2. The material sequenced was naive CD4+ T cells sorted from blood. Subset specified: CD45RA+ positively selected. The CDR3 sequence is CASSQDLLAGGQETQYF. The CDR3 bases are TGCGCCAGCAGCCAAGATTTGCTAGCGGGAGGTCAAGAGACCCAGTACTTC.